This TCR beta chain is from a study of OX40 agonist ivuxolimab in advanced cancers. Background on the whole study: The costimulatory receptor OX40 (CD134) was targeted by ivuxolimab, a fully human IgG2 agonistic monoclonal antibody. Prior anti-PD-1, anti-PD-L1 or anti-CTLA-4 therapy was permitted, and approximately 40% of dose-escalation patients had received checkpoint inhibitors. The point of sequencing TCRbeta in the periphery was to test whether ivuxolimab changed TCR sequence diversity and drove clonal T-cell expansion. Among the approximately 54 dose-escalation patients, some 20 had hepatocellular carcinoma, about 15 melanoma, 9 renal cell carcinoma and 9 head and neck cancer. Three dose-escalation patients achieved partial responses, one with hepatocellular carcinoma and two with cutaneous melanoma. In the dose-escalation cohort, approximately 82% of patients were male, and the mean age was 60 years with a range of roughly 20 to 80. Intravenous ivuxolimab was administered to patients every 2 weeks at six dose levels: 0.01, 0.1, 0.3, 1.5, 3 and 10 mg/kg. The paper describes the monotherapy dose-escalation part (N ≈ 52 patients) of the phase I trial of ivuxolimab. The paper as a whole reports these results and caveats: After ivuxolimab, CD8+ T cells had more expanded clones than CD4+ T cells on average. Low levels of normalized T-cell clonal expansion were also shown by some nonresponding patients. Partial responders in the 0.1-3.0 mg/kg groups had among the lowest normalized peripheral clonal expansion, especially among CD8+ T cells. The antigen specificity of the clonally expanded peripheral T cells was not determined. At doses from 0.1 to 3.0 mg/kg, clonal expansion was seen in both CD4+ and CD8+ blood T cells between baseline and week 6.

Patients with autoimmune disease history or receiving systemic immunosuppression were excluded from the trial. Peripheral blood for TCR sequencing was collected from all dose cohorts at baseline, on cycle 4 day 1, and on cycle 7 day 1. The samples were taken from a phase I, first-in-human, multicenter, open-label dose-escalation trial of ivuxolimab. Adults with locally advanced or metastatic melanoma, renal cell, hepatocellular, or head and neck squamous cell carcinoma were enrolled in the trial. Before TCR sequencing, CD4+ T cells and CD8+ T cells from peripheral blood were sorted into separate populations. To sequence the TCRbeta CDR3 region, genomic DNA was isolated from the sorted cells. The immunoSEQ Assay was used to sequence the TCRbeta CDR3 regions. Sourced from immuneACCESS, this table was stored by TCRdb with only in-frame sequences that have V and J called. A share of the clones is absent; for the studies checked, an unresolved V gene accounts for under half, and the remainder has no known explanation. This sample lists 70,000 to 90,000 clones; less than 95% were detected once. The top ten clonotypes cover 6.5% to 8.5% of the sample.

Measured from the cysteine to the phenylalanine, the CDR3 is 17 residues long. The entry retains the CDR3 DNA only, 51 bases that are in frame from base 1. After removal of 4 bases from V and 7 bases from J, the junction retains 13 bases not matched to a gene. In regard to this clone: It lacks a known antigen. One base away there is no much larger clone; base qualities are not given.

This TCR was recovered from an adult with an advanced solid tumor such as melanoma, head and neck, liver or kidney cancer. The specimen comprised CD4+ or CD8+ T cells sorted from blood, sampled in a trial of the OX40 agonist ivuxolimab. Here the chain combines TRBV23-1 and TRBJ1-6, with TRBD1 matching 7 junction bases. TRBV23-1 is designated an ORF whose function remains uncertain. The CDR3 region has the sequence CASSPPSRGTENSPLHF. The nucleotides are TGCGCCAGCAGTCCTCCTAGTCGGGGGACAGAGAATTCACCCCTCCACTTT.